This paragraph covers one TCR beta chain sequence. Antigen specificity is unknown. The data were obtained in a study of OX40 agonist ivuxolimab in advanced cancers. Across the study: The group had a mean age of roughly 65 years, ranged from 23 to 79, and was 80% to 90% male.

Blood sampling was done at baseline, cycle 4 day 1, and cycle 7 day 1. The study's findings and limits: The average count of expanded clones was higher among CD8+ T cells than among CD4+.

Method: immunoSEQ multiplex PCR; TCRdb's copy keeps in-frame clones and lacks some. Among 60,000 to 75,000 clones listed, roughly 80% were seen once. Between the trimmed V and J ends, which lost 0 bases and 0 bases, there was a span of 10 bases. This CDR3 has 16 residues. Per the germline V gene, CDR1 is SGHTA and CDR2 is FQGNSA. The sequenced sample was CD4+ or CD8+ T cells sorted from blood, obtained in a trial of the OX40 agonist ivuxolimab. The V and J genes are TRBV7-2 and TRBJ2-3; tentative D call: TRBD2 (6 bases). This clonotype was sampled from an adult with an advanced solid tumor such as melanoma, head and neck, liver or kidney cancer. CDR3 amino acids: CASSLALLASTDTQYF. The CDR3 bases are TGTGCCAGCAGCTTAGCGTTGCTAGCGAGCACAGATACGCAGTATTTT.